This passage covers 18 T cell receptor beta chains from one sample sequenced in a study of Ad26.COV2.S vaccination and SARS-CoV-2 variants. Treatment in this sample: about 20 received Ad26.COV2.S at low or high dose, single or two shots; 5 received placebo; per-sample allocation not given. Samples came from day 63 after the first vaccine or placebo injection. The repertoire was sequenced with immunoSEQ multiplex PCR; TCRdb's copy has only in-frame clones and lacks some. The repertoire holds hundreds of thousands of clones, with 83% as singletons. The source material was peripheral blood, sampled in a trial of Ad26.COV2.S vaccine versus placebo. The receptors originated from a person aged 18-60 years who received the Ad26.COV2.S COVID-19 vaccine or a placebo.

This chain joins TRBV9 and TRBJ1-1, with D possibly matching TRBD1 (5 bases). V dropped 6 bases and J dropped 5 bases, with 20 bases sitting between them. This CDR3 is 15 amino acids long. Looked up from germline, CDR1 is SGDLS and CDR2 is YYNGEE. DNA for the CDR3: TGTGCCAGCACCCGAGGGGCGGGCCTGGGGACTGAAGCTTTCTTT. Its protein is CASTRGAGLGTEAFF.

The rearrangement links TRBV4-1 to TRBJ2-3, with D unresolved. The CDR3 totals 13 residues. Germline assignment: CDR1 MGHRA and CDR2 YSYEKL. The V end lost 1 base, the J end lost 4 bases, and 6 bases lay between the germline ends. The CDR3 here is CASSQAPADTQYF. In nucleotides, the CDR3 is TGCGCCAGCAGCCAAGCACCCGCAGATACGCAGTATTTT.

Of note for this clone: No DNA is shown, since the ends of the CDR3 on it are uncertain; the CDR3 is the one TCRdb lists. The chain couples TRBV7-2 to TRBJ1-2. Inclusive of both ends, the CDR3 amounts to 16 amino acids. In germline, CDR1 is SGHTA, CDR2 FQGNSA. CDR3 sequence: CASSLRAGGGDYGYTF.

DNA for the CDR3: TGTGCCAGCAGTGGTTTGCTGGCCATTCGCTATGGCTACACCTTC. Its protein product is CASSGLLAIRYGYTF. The chain carries TRBV2 and TRBJ1-2, with unresolved D. The V end was cut by 4 bases, the J end by 4 bases, with 16 bases between. Germline V lookup: CDR1 SNHLY, CDR2 FYNNEI. The CDR3 covers 15 residues. Filled out from reference TRBV2 and TRBJ1-2, the complete variable domain reads EPEVTQTPSHQVTQMGQEVILRCVPISNHLYFYWYRQILGQKVEFLVSFYNNEISEKSEIFDDQFSVERPDGSNFTLKIRSTKLEDSAMYFCASSGLLAIRYGYTFGSGTRLTVV.

V gene TRBV5-1 combines with J gene TRBJ2-6; tentative D call: TRBD1 (6 bases). The germline V gene has CDR1 SGHRS and CDR2 YFSETQ. CDR3 size: 15 residues. The V gene lost 2 bases and the J gene lost 4 bases, with 10 bases spanning the gap. The CDR3 spells CASSFTGQGANVLTF. CDR3 bases: TGCGCCAGCAGCTTTACAGGGCAGGGGGCCAACGTCCTGACTTTC.

The V call is TRBV27, the J call TRBJ2-1; 8 bases are a match to TRBD2. The CDR3 sequence is 16 residues long. Losses at the gene ends were 3 bases for V and 3 bases for J; bases not matched to a gene: 7. CDR1 and CDR2 (germline): MNHEY, SMNVEV (reference sequence). The CDR3 nucleotides are TGTGCCAGCAGTTTGTCGGGACTAGGCAGCTACAATGAGCAGTTCTTC. Protein product: CASSLSGLGSYNEQFF.

The chain couples TRBV12-5 to TRBJ1-3, with D perhaps TRBD1 (6 bases). This CDR3 has 16 residues. The germline CDR1 and CDR2 sequences are LGHNT and FRNRAP. V was pared by 5 bases and J by 4 bases, with 18 bases between. The chain's CDR3 is CASGPPGGARGNTIYF. The CDR3 DNA is TGTGCTAGTGGTCCCCCTGGGGGGGCAAGAGGAAACACCATATATTTT. Supplemented by reference TRBV12-5 and TRBJ1-3, the full variable domain reads DARVTQTPRHKVTEMGQEVTMRCQPILGHNTVFWYRQTMMQGLELLAYFRNRAPLDDSGMPKDRFSAEMPDATLATLKIQPSEPRDSAVYFCASGPPGGARGNTIYFGEGSWLTVV.

This clone has a single count. The gene calls are TRBV5-4 and TRBJ2-5; 9 nucleotides align to TRBD1. Germline CDR1 is SGHNT and CDR2 is YYREEE (reference sequence). V lost 0 bases, J lost 6 bases, and 6 bases stayed unmatched. This CDR3 contains 15 residues. The CDR3, as DNA: TGTGCCAGCAGCTTGGACAGGGGGCTCGTCAAGACCCAGTACTTC. As protein: CASSLDRGLVKTQYF.

The V and J genes are TRBV30 and TRBJ1-2, with no clear D. The CDR3 length is 13 residues. Trimming shortened V by 0 bases and J by 7 bases, and 12 bases separated the two germline ends. The germline V gene encodes CDR1 GTSNPN and CDR2 SVGIG (reference sequence). For the CDR3, the DNA is TGTGCCTGGAGTGTACTGGCGTCGGCTGGCTACACCTTC. Translating gives CAWSVLASAGYTF.

In its sample, this clone was seen once. The chain joins TRBV18 to TRBJ1-1; D gene uncertain. With 4 bases removed from V and 4 bases from J, the gap between germline ends came to 16 bases. The CDR3 length is 15 residues. Looked up from germline, CDR1 is KGHSH and CDR2 is LQKENI. The CDR3 region is CASSQATGQSTEAFF. For the CDR3, the DNA is TGTGCCAGCTCACAGGCCACCGGGCAGAGCACTGAAGCTTTCTTT.

The chain couples TRBV7-6 to TRBJ1-1; the D is unclear. The CDR3 covers 16 residues. V dropped 6 bases and J dropped 3 bases, with 20 bases sitting between them. Germline V gene sequence: CDR1 SGHVS, CDR2 FNYEAQ. The CDR3 loop is CASRPGRIRKYTEAFF. CDR3 nucleotides: TGTGCCAGCAGGCCGGGCAGGATCCGAAAGTACACTGAAGCTTTCTTT.

The V call is TRBV19, the J call TRBJ1-2; the D gene is possibly TRBD1 (5 bases). The CDR3 sequence is 13 residues long. CDR1 and CDR2 (germline): LNHDA, SQIVND (reference sequence). V was pared by 7 bases and J by 3 bases, with 12 bases between. The CDR3 DNA sequence: TGTGCCAGTAACAATGGGGGGTACTATGGCTACACCTTC. It is translated as CASNNGGYYGYTF.

V gene TRBV4-3 combines with J gene TRBJ1-1; D gene uncertain. V was clipped by 1 base and J by 3 bases, with 12 bases between them. Looked up from germline, CDR1 is LGHNA and CDR2 is YSLEER. This CDR3 spans 15 amino acids. Written as DNA, the CDR3 is TGCGCCAGCAGCCAAGTTGCTGGGTCGTACACTGAAGCTTTCTTT. Protein: CASSQVAGSYTEAFF.

The chain joins TRBV5-6 to TRBJ2-7, with TRBD1 as a possible D gene (6 bases). This CDR3 has 14 residues. CDR1 is SGHDT and CDR2 is YYEEEE in the germline V gene. V lost 1 base and J lost 7, with 15 bases in between. Here the CDR3 reads CASSLLQGKREQYF. The CDR3 region has the DNA TGTGCCAGCAGCTTGTTACAGGGTAAACGGGAGCAGTACTTC.

The chain carries TRBV25-1 and TRBJ1-1; 11 nucleotides agree with TRBD1. The germline V gene encodes CDR1 MGHDK and CDR2 SYGVNS. The CDR3 extends over 14 amino acids. Unmatched junction bases numbered 6, after V lost 5 bases and J lost 7 bases. The DNA for the CDR3 is TGTGCCAGCAGTCTTACGGGGACAGGGGGTGAAGCTTTCTTT. Its protein product is CASSLTGTGGEAFF. Variable domain in full (rest from reference TRBV25-1 and TRBJ1-1): EADIYQTPRYLVIGTGKKITLECSQTMGHDKMYWYQQDPGMELHLIHYSYGVNSTEKGDLSSESTVSRIRTEHFPLTLESARPSHTSQYLCASSLTGTGGEAFFGQGTRLTVV.

CDR3 sequence reads: CASSQDLGPSGEQFF. The CDR3, as DNA: TGTGCCAGCAGCCAAGATCTTGGGCCCAGTGGTGAGCAGTTCTTC. The chain links TRBV14 to TRBJ2-1; D uncertain. Germline CDR1 is SGHDN and CDR2 is FVKESK. The CDR3 is 15 residues long. Trimming removed 0 bases from V and 9 bases from J, with 15 bases in between.

This clone was seen a few times. Different DNA sequences within this sample yield the same CDR3. The chain carries TRBV7-9 and TRBJ1-4; D is possibly TRBD1 (5 bases). This CDR3 has 14 residues. Looked up from germline, CDR1 is SEHNR and CDR2 is FQNEAQ (reference sequence). The ends were cut back, 3 bases at V and 4 bases at J, with 9 bases in the middle. DNA of the CDR3: TGTGCCAGCAGCTTGGGCCAGGGTAATGAAAAACTGTTTTTT. Translated: CASSLGQGNEKLFF.

The count of this clone is one. The rearrangement uses TRBV5-4 and TRBJ2-5; 10 positions agree with TRBD1. Per the germline V gene, CDR1 is SGHNT and CDR2 is YYREEE (reference sequence). The trim removed 2 bases at V and 3 bases at J, leaving 4 bases unmatched. The CDR3 consists of 15 residues. The CDR3 bases are TGTGCCAGCAGCTTTGGGACAGGGGTTGAAGAGACCCAGTACTTC. Protein sequence: CASSFGTGVEETQYF.